Below, 21 T cell receptor beta chains from the same sample are listed, as sequenced in a study of T-cell memory formation after mild COVID-19. TCRdb analysed the 5' RACE reads with MiXCR anew, one entry per CDR3 protein. The sample yields about 430,000 distinct CDR3 sequences, under 20% seen once. Specimen: PBMCs or a T cell subset sorted from them (not recorded which). The receptors originated from a man younger than 30 who had mild COVID-19 (a few samples of this study predate the infection). Cell type and time point are not known.

The chain carries TRBV4-3 and TRBJ2-3, with 12 bases identical to TRBD2. V lost 3 bases and J lost 4; bases outside the gene matches: 8. CDR1 and CDR2 (germline): LGHNA, YSLEER. The CDR3 covers 17 residues. The CDR3 sequence is CASSQRLAGDRSDTQYF. The CDR3 DNA reads as TGCGCCAGCAGCCAGAGACTAGCGGGGGATCGGTCAGATACGCAGTATTTT.

The rearrangement uses TRBV11-3 and TRBJ2-2; D is undetermined. Per the germline V gene, CDR1 is SGHNT and CDR2 is YENEEA. The V and J ends lost 5 bases and 4 bases respectively, with 17 bases between them. This CDR3 region has 16 residues. CDR3 amino acids: CASSPRSTPVTGELFF. The CDR3 nucleotides read TGTGCCAGCAGCCCAAGGAGTACCCCGGTCACCGGGGAGCTGTTTTTT.

This clonotype was seen a few times. This sequence joins TRBV6-2 or TRBV6-3 and TRBJ2-3, with D tentatively TRBD1 or TRBD2 (5 bases each). The length of the CDR3 is 11 residues. From germline, CDR1 is MNHEY and CDR2 SVGEGT. Trimming shortened V by 10 bases and J by 11 bases, and 16 bases separated the two germline ends. CDR3 amino acids: CATGPMLKQYF. As DNA, the CDR3 is TGTGCCACGGGACCGATGTTAAAGCAGTATTTT.

This clonotype was observed a handful of times. V usage is TRBV2 and J usage is TRBJ2-3; tentatively, D is TRBD1 or TRBD2 (5 bases each). Germline CDR1 and CDR2: SNHLY and FYNNEI. V shed 6 bases and J shed 5 bases, with 9 bases lying between them. The CDR3 runs to 12 residues. The CDR3 protein is CASRRGLDTQYF. Written as DNA, the CDR3 is TGTGCCAGCAGGAGGGGCCTAGATACGCAGTATTTT. Full variable domain (remainder filled in from reference TRBV2 and TRBJ2-3): EPEVTQTPSHQVTQMGQEVILRCVPISNHLYFYWYRQILGQKVEFLVSFYNNEISEKSEIFDDQFSVERPDGSNFTLKIRSTKLEDSAMYFCASRRGLDTQYFGPGTRLTVL.

This clonotype was counted ten times or more. The rearrangement uses TRBV6-2 or TRBV6-3 and TRBJ1-1; D is unresolved. V gave up 2 bases and J gave up 5 bases, with 12 bases separating them. CDR3 size: 14 residues. Germline CDR1 MNHEY, CDR2 SVGEGT. CDR3 in amino acids: CASSYGSGRTEAFF. The CDR3 region has the DNA TGTGCCAGCAGTTACGGGTCAGGACGAACTGAAGCTTTCTTT.

This clonotype turned up a few times. The chain combines TRBV5-1 with TRBJ2-7; D unclear. With 0 bases removed from V and 1 base from J, the gap between germline ends came to 17 bases. Germline values: CDR1 SGHRS, CDR2 YFSETQ. CDR3 length: 17 amino acids. CDR3 residues: CASSLALVGGASYEQYF. CDR3 nucleotide sequence: TGCGCCAGCAGCTTGGCCTTAGTGGGCGGAGCGTCCTACGAGCAGTACTTC. Combining the CDR3 with reference TRBV5-1 and TRBJ2-7 gives the whole variable domain KAGVTQTPRYLIKTRGQQVTLSCSPISGHRSVSWYQQTPGQGLQFLFEYFSETQRNKGNFPGRFSGRQFSNSRSEMNVSTLELGDSALYLCASSLALVGGASYEQYFGPGTRLTVT.

This clonotype was recorded a few times. CDR3 protein: CATRADWTEAFF. The CDR3 DNA follows: TGTGCCACCCGCGCTGATTGGACTGAAGCTTTCTTT. The chain uses TRBV10-3 and TRBJ1-1; unclear D gene. CDR1 ENHRY and CDR2 SYGVKD come from the germline V gene. The CDR3 is made up of 12 amino acids. V lost 10 bases, J lost 5 bases, and 14 bases lay in between.

The chain joins TRBV29-1 to TRBJ1-4; D is ambiguous. The CDR3 is 12 amino acids. V lost 6 bases and J lost 4, with 9 bases in between. Germline-derived CDR1 and CDR2 are SQVTM and ANQGSEA. The CDR3 DNA reads TGCAGCGTCCTCCGGAATAATGAAAAACTGTTTTTT. Amino acid sequence: CSVLRNNEKLFF.

A remark on this clonotype: One junction end does not reproduce the germline sequence, and a read error may be involved. The chain carries TRBV28 and TRBJ1-2; D ambiguous. Germline V CDR1 and CDR2: MDHEN, SYDVKM. The length of the CDR3 is 13 residues. CDR3 bases: TGTGCCAGCAGGGCCCCAAGTAACCATGGCTACACCTTC. Translated, it gives CASRAPSNHGYTF.

The rearrangement links TRBV6-5 to TRBJ2-1, with 12 bases identical to TRBD2. The V segment lost 7 bases and the J segment 8 bases; nucleotides outside the gene matches: 12. From germline, CDR1 is MNHEY and CDR2 SVGAGI. The CDR3 is made up of 16 amino acids. CDR3 in amino acids: CASIGLAGGIPDEQFF. DNA of the CDR3: TGTGCCAGCATCGGGCTAGCGGGGGGGATTCCCGATGAGCAGTTCTTC.

This clonotype was seen ten or more times. The chain couples TRBV7-2 to TRBJ2-1; no clear D. CDR1 is SGHTA and CDR2 is FQGNSA in the germline V gene. The CDR3 length is 10 residues. The germline V and J ends were trimmed by 6 bases and 6 bases, with 3 bases remaining between them. In DNA, the CDR3 is TGTGCCAGCAGGGGCAATGAGCAGTTCTTC. Translating gives CASRGNEQFF.

This clonotype turned up a few times. The rearrangement links TRBV5-1 to TRBJ2-7; 8 bases match TRBD2. Trimming removed 4 bases from V and 5 bases from J; junction bases left unmatched: 8. Looked up from germline, CDR1 is SGHRS and CDR2 is YFSETQ. The CDR3 consists of 14 residues. CDR3 DNA: TGCGCCAGCAGCCCGGGGGGGGGACTCGACGAGCAGTACTTC. Translation: CASSPGGGLDEQYF.

The rearrangement uses TRBV29-1 and TRBJ1-2, with TRBD1 matching over 9 bases. Germline V gene lookup returns CDR1 SQVTM and CDR2 ANQGSEA. V shed 1 base, J shed 8 bases, and the junction held 2 bases outside the gene matches. The CDR3 contains 12 residues. Written as DNA, the CDR3 is TGCAGCGTTGAAGTCACAGGGGGCGGCTACACCTTC. Translated: CSVEVTGGGYTF.

This clonotype occurred many times. The rearrangement uses TRBV18 and TRBJ2-1; no reliable D call. Germline lookup yields CDR1 KGHSH and CDR2 LQKENI. Trimming took off 3 bases at V and 5 bases at J, with 11 bases between the two ends. The CDR3 totals 14 residues. The CDR3 is CASSPFQENNEQFF. DNA for the CDR3: TGTGCCAGCTCACCTTTCCAGGAGAACAATGAGCAGTTCTTC.

The genes are TRBV4-1 and TRBJ1-6; no clear D gene. Trimming shortened V by 1 base and J by 0 bases, and 10 bases separated the two germline ends. Germline lookup yields CDR1 MGHRA and CDR2 YSYEKL. The CDR3 contains 17 residues. The CDR3 sequence: CASSQVAAGSYNSPLHF. In DNA form, the CDR3 reads TGCGCCAGCAGCCAAGTAGCGGCAGGCTCCTATAATTCACCCCTCCACTTT.

This clonotype was picked up a small number of times. The chain uses TRBV6-1 and TRBJ1-4; 9 positions agree with TRBD1. Germline loops: CDR1 MNHNS, CDR2 SASEGT. The CDR3 is 14 residues long. V dropped 6 bases and J dropped 7; count of bases not matched to a gene: 6. The CDR3 region is CASRDTGGSEKLFF. For the CDR3, the DNA is TGTGCCAGCAGGGACACAGGGGGCAGTGAAAAACTGTTTTTT.

This clonotype was counted only a few times. The chain combines TRBV4-1 with TRBJ1-1; the match to TRBD1 covers 11 bases. With 3 bases clipped from V and 1 base from J, the junction kept 1 base outside the gene matches. This CDR3 is built from 15 residues. The germline V gene has CDR1 MGHRA and CDR2 YSYEKL. CDR3 in DNA: TGCGCCAGCAGCCAGGACAGGGGGCCGAACACTGAAGCTTTCTTT. Its translation is CASSQDRGPNTEAFF.

This clonotype was seen a handful of times. This sequence joins TRBV4-3 and TRBJ2-3; a weak D match, TRBD2 (6 bases). Germline CDR1 reads LGHNA; CDR2 reads YSLEER. This CDR3 is built from 16 residues. Trimming shortened V by 3 bases and J by 1 base, and 14 bases separated the two germline ends. In DNA form, the CDR3 reads TGCGCCAGCAGCCAGGCCCGGCGGGGCGGCACAGATACGCAGTATTTT. It codes for CASSQARRGGTDTQYF.

For the CDR3, the DNA is TGTGCCAGCAGCCTGCCGGCTGGTGAGCAGTTCTTC. Its translation: CASSLPAGEQFF. The V call is TRBV7-3, the J call TRBJ2-1; D call uncertain. V was clipped by 5 bases and J by 9 bases, with 11 bases between them. The CDR3 extends over 12 amino acids. Germline V gene lookup returns CDR1 SGHTA and CDR2 FQGTGA.

V gene TRBV7-2 combines with J gene TRBJ1-2, with D unresolved. The V gene's germline CDR1 is SGHTA and CDR2 FQGNSA. The CDR3 has 13 amino acids. V was trimmed by 3 bases and J by 4 bases, leaving 9 bases between them. The CDR3 reads CASSFEGLYGYTF. As DNA, the CDR3 is TGTGCCAGCAGCTTCGAGGGTCTCTATGGCTACACCTTC.

This clonotype was counted a few times. The chain links TRBV20-1 to TRBJ1-2, with unresolved D. The CDR3 contains 10 residues. CDR1 DFQATT and CDR2 SNEGSKA come from the germline V gene (reference sequence). Trimming pared 6 bases from V and 2 bases from J, leaving 4 bases between. Here the CDR3 reads CSAENYGYTF. In nucleotides, the CDR3 is TGCAGTGCCGAGAACTATGGCTACACCTTC.